Shown below are 20 T cell receptor beta chains from a single sample sequenced in a study of T cell responses to AZD1222 COVID-19 vaccine. Repertoires were generated with immunoSEQ multiplex PCR, while TCRdb's copy carries only in-frame clones and drops some. In the table there are roughly 120,000 clones, around nine tenths of which are singletons. Sequencing was performed on peripheral blood, taken on day 0 of AZD1222 vaccination. Receptors were obtained from an adult in good health.

This chain links TRBV2 with TRBJ1-2, with D unresolved. The V gene lost 6 bases and the J gene lost 8 bases, with 16 bases spanning the gap. Germline V lookup: CDR1 SNHLY, CDR2 FYNNEI. This CDR3 contains 13 residues. The CDR3 region is CASSPDPLQGYTF. The CDR3 DNA sequence: TGTGCCAGCAGCCCCGATCCCCTTCAGGGCTACACCTTC.

The chain uses TRBV19 and TRBJ2-1; maybe TRBD2 (6 bases). V lost 8 bases to trimming and J lost 8 bases, with 19 bases between them. Germline CDR1 reads LNHDA; CDR2 reads SQIVND (reference sequence). This CDR3 spans 14 amino acids. The CDR3 region is CASENQGLRDEQFF. CDR3 bases: TGTGCCAGTGAAAATCAGGGACTTCGGGATGAGCAGTTCTTC.

V is TRBV7-6 and J is TRBJ1-5, with D unclear. V shed 0 bases and J shed 0 bases, with 6 bases lying between them. CDR1 and CDR2 (germline): SGHVS, FNYEAQ. CDR3 length equals 15 residues. This CDR3 is CASSLAGYSNQPQHF. The CDR3 nucleotides are TGTGCCAGCAGCTTAGCAGGTTATAGCAATCAGCCCCAGCATTTT.

This chain joins TRBV19 and TRBJ1-2, with 8 positions matching TRBD1. CDR3 length: 15 amino acids. Germline V gene lookup returns CDR1 LNHDA and CDR2 SQIVND (reference sequence). V lost 7 bases and J lost 0; bases outside the gene matches: 7. CDR3 DNA sequence: TGTGCCAGTACTACCGGGACAGGAGCTAACTATGGCTACACCTTC. This encodes CASTTGTGANYGYTF.

This clone was detected a few times. The V call is TRBV9, the J call TRBJ1-2; D unresolved. With 0 bases removed from V and 6 bases from J, the gap between germline ends came to 9 bases. CDR1 is SGDLS and CDR2 is YYNGEE in the germline V gene. This CDR3 comprises 13 residues. The CDR3 DNA sequence: TGTGCCAGCAGCGTAGGGGCTGAAAATGGCTACACCTTC. Translating it yields CASSVGAENGYTF.

V is TRBV19 and J is TRBJ2-7; TRBD2 matches 12 bases. J gave up 2 bases and V 5 bases, and 1 base lay outside the gene matches. Per the germline V gene, CDR1 is LNHDA and CDR2 is SQIVND (reference sequence). This CDR3 has 14 residues. The CDR3 region is CASSLAGGTYEQYF. The CDR3 DNA follows: TGTGCCAGTAGTCTAGCGGGGGGGACCTACGAGCAGTACTTC.

This rearrangement joins TRBV4-3 to TRBJ2-3; perhaps TRBD2 as D (7 bases). Germline V gives CDR1 LGHNA, CDR2 YSLEER. Deletions cut 0 bases from V and 5 bases from J, with 15 bases between. The CDR3 contains 16 residues. The CDR3 DNA reads TGCGCCAGCAGCCAAGATCCGGGGGGCCGGAGAGATACGCAGTATTTT. Translated, it gives CASSQDPGGRRDTQYF.

This chain uses TRBV23-1 with TRBJ2-1; D remains unclear. TRBV23-1 is treated as an ORF (open reading frame) with a function not yet certain. The CDR3 contains 15 residues. The V end lost 2 bases, the J end lost 0 bases, and 8 bases lay between the germline ends. CDR3 sequence reads: CASSQNKSSYNEQFF. The CDR3 DNA sequence: TGCGCCAGCAGTCAAAACAAGAGCTCCTACAATGAGCAGTTCTTC.

In its sample, this clone was seen once. V is TRBV27 and J is TRBJ1-4; the D gene is possibly TRBD1 (5 bases). Germline CDR1 is MNHEY and CDR2 is SMNVEV (reference sequence). Trimming left V 5 bases short and J 7 bases short, with 20 bases between. CDR3 size: 16 residues. The CDR3 DNA reads TGTGCCAGCAGTCCCCCTACCGCCCGAAGGGGTGAAAAACTGTTTTTT. Its protein is CASSPPTARRGEKLFF. Full variable domain (remainder filled in from reference TRBV27 and TRBJ1-4): EAQVTQNPRYLITVTGKKLTVTCSQNMNHEYMSWYRQDPGLGLRQIYYSMNVEVTDKGDVPEGYKVSRKEKRNFPLILESPSPNQTSLYFCASSPPTARRGEKLFFGSGTQLSVL.

V usage is TRBV10-1 and J usage is TRBJ1-1; D is possibly TRBD1 (6 bases). Germline V CDR1 and CDR2: WNHNN, SYGVQD (reference sequence). With 11 bases removed from V and 0 bases from J, the gap between germline ends came to 16 bases. CDR3 length equals 14 residues. The CDR3 bases are TGCGCCCCGGACAGAGACTCAATGAACACTGAAGCTTTCTTT. Its translation: CAPDRDSMNTEAFF.

The chain joins TRBV4-1 to TRBJ2-7; D may match TRBD1 or TRBD2 (6 bases each). This CDR3 comprises 14 residues. Trimming cost V 3 bases and J 5 bases, with 14 bases left between them. CDR1 and CDR2 (germline): MGHRA, YSYEKL. The chain's CDR3 is CASSQFGGLDEQYF. The CDR3, as DNA: TGCGCCAGCAGCCAGTTCGGGGGCCTGGACGAGCAGTACTTC.

The chain recombines TRBV7-9 with TRBJ2-3; D remains unclear. The CDR3 spans 16 residues. Looked up from germline, CDR1 is SEHNR and CDR2 is FQNEAQ (reference sequence). The V end was cut by 1 base, the J end by 0 bases, with 11 bases between. The CDR3: CASSLGARTSTDTQYF. The CDR3 DNA reads as TGTGCCAGCAGCTTAGGAGCGAGAACTAGCACAGATACGCAGTATTTT.

This clone was counted between two and nine times. The rearrangement links TRBV6-5 to TRBJ2-2; the D is unclear. Trimming pared 0 bases from V and 7 bases from J, leaving 12 bases between. Germline CDR1 reads MNHEY; CDR2 reads SVGAGI. The CDR3 is 15 amino acids. The chain's CDR3 is CASSYSYRIGGELFF. The CDR3, as DNA: TGTGCCAGCAGTTACTCATACAGAATAGGCGGGGAGCTGTTTTTT.

The chain recombines TRBV5-5 with TRBJ1-2; D is possibly TRBD1 (5 bases). Germline V gene data show CDR1 as SGHKS and CDR2 as YYEKEE (reference sequence). Trimming took off 4 bases at V and 2 bases at J, with 9 bases between the two ends. This CDR3 comprises 13 residues. In DNA, the CDR3 is TGTGCCAGCAGCCGCCGGGACAACTATGGCTACACCTTC. It encodes CASSRRDNYGYTF. The full variable domain, rest sourced from reference TRBV5-5 and TRBJ1-2, is DAGVTQSPTHLIKTRGQQVTLRCSPISGHKSVSWYQQVLGQGPQFIFQYYEKEERGRGNFPDRFSARQFPNYSSELNVNALLLGDSALYLCASSRRDNYGYTFGSGTRLTVV.

The V gene is TRBV30, the J gene TRBJ1-2; maybe TRBD1 (6 bases). V shed 1 base and J shed 4 bases, with 16 bases lying between them. This CDR3 comprises 15 residues. CDR1 and CDR2 from the germline V gene are GTSNPN and SVGIG (reference sequence). CDR3 sequence (DNA): TGTGCCTGGAGTGGGACAGCCCTGGCGGGCTATGGCTACACCTTC. Translation gives CAWSGTALAGYGYTF.

The genes are TRBV4-1 and TRBJ2-3; TRBD2 matches at 9 bases. The germline CDR1 and CDR2 sequences are MGHRA and YSYEKL. V lost 1 base and J lost 4; bases outside the gene matches: 6. This CDR3 is 16 amino acids long. The CDR3 loop is CASSQVGGGAADTQYF. CDR3 nucleotide sequence: TGCGCCAGCAGCCAAGTTGGCGGGGGGGCCGCAGATACGCAGTATTTT.

The chain has TRBV4-1 and TRBJ2-1, with TRBD2 as a possible D gene (5 bases). This CDR3 is 14 amino acids long. V was pared by 4 bases and J by 6 bases, with 13 bases between. Germline lookup yields CDR1 MGHRA and CDR2 YSYEKL. The CDR3 reads CASSPQGGGNEQFF. DNA for the CDR3: TGCGCCAGCAGCCCCCAAGGTGGAGGCAATGAGCAGTTCTTC.

V and J are TRBV6-1 and TRBJ1-2; no clear D. The CDR3 sequence is 14 residues long. Trimming left V 2 bases short and J 2 bases short, with 9 bases between. The germline gives CDR1 MNHNS, CDR2 SASEGT. The CDR3 nucleotides read TGTGCCAGCAGTGAATCATGGGGAAACTATGGCTACACCTTC. Translation: CASSESWGNYGYTF.

This clone showed up just once. The chain has TRBV7-9 and TRBJ1-4, with D possibly being TRBD1 (5 bases). The CDR3 contains 13 residues. Trimming cost V 3 bases and J 6 bases, with 8 bases left between them. Germline V gene lookup returns CDR1 SEHNR and CDR2 FQNEAQ (reference sequence). The CDR3 here is CASSLDTHEKLFF. In DNA form, the CDR3 reads TGTGCCAGCAGCTTGGACACACATGAAAAACTGTTTTTT. The whole variable domain, filled in from reference TRBV7-9 and TRBJ1-4, reads DTGVSQNPRHKITKRGQNVTFRCDPISEHNRLYWYRQTLGQGPEFLTYFQNEAQLEKSRLLSDRFSAERPKGSFSTLEIQRTEQGDSAMYLCASSLDTHEKLFFGSGTQLSVL.

This clone was recorded once. The chain links TRBV20-1 to TRBJ1-5, with no clear D. The germline V gene encodes CDR1 DFQATT and CDR2 SNEGSKA (reference sequence). The CDR3 is 15 amino acids. V was cut by 3 bases and J by 0 bases, with 12 bases left in between. The CDR3 here is CSASESRYSNQPQHF. The CDR3 DNA is TGCAGTGCTAGTGAGTCGAGGTATAGCAATCAGCCCCAGCATTTT.